Included here is one T cell receptor (beta chain) sequence, with context. The method was immunoSEQ multiplex PCR; TCRdb's version includes in-frame clones alone and lacks a portion of them. The sample contains 200,000 to 250,000 clones, approximately 86% of which appear only once. The data originate from a study of blood T cell repertoires in COVID-19. Study-level background: The study drew acute and convalescent COVID-19 samples from the United States, Italy and Spain. PBMCs, B-cell-depleted T cells, or T cells provided the cDNA or gDNA that made up the material.

Participant reports of clinical history set cohort assignment. Between the trimmed V and J ends, which lost 2 bases and 0 bases, there was a span of 13 bases. This CDR3 has 16 residues. CDR1 and CDR2 from the germline V gene are KGHSH and LQKENI. The sequencing input was PBMCs or T cells enriched from blood (not recorded which). The rearrangement uses TRBV18 and TRBJ1-1; D not certain. This clonotype originated in a woman aged 45-65 years who had recovered from COVID-19. The CDR3 is CASSPEGRGMNTEAFF. As DNA, the CDR3 is TGTGCCAGCTCACCAGAAGGGCGCGGGATGAACACTGAAGCTTTCTTT.